The sequence of this T cell receptor (beta chain) was determined in a study of patients and donors after allogeneic stem cell transplantation. The length of the CDR3 is 16 residues. Germline V CDR1 and CDR2: SGDLS, YYNGEE. V gave up 4 bases and J gave up 2 bases, with 16 bases separating them. Using its own MiXCR run on the RT-PCR reads, TCRdb lists one record per CDR3 protein. The profile shows a few hundred thousand distinct CDR3 sequences, less than 50% of them singletons. The receptor comes from a human donor who was either an allogeneic HSCT recipient or a stem cell or donor lymphocyte infusion donor (not recorded which). It is not recorded whose cells these are; they may come from a transplant donor. The sample consisted of blood, either unsorted or a sorted T cell fraction (not recorded which). This sequence joins TRBV9 and TRBJ2-1; D may be TRBD2 (6 bases). CDR3 region: CASSFGGTVAYNEQFF. The CDR3 DNA follows: TGTGCCAGCAGCTTCGGGGGAACAGTTGCCTACAATGAGCAGTTCTTC.